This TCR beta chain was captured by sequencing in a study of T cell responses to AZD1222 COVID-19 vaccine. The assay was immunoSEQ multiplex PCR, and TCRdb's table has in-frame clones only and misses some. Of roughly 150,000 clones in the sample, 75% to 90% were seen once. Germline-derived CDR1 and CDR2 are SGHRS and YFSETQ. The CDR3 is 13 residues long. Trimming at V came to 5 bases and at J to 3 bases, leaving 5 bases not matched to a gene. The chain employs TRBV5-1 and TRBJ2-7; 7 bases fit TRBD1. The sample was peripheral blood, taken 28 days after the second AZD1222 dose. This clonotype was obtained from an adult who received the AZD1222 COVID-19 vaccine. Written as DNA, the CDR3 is TGCGCCAGCAGGAAGGGACAGAACTACGAGCAGTACTTC. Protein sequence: CASRKGQNYEQYF.